This T cell receptor (beta chain) was retrieved from a study of blood T cell repertoires in COVID-19. Whole-study context: Samples representing acute and convalescent COVID-19 were sourced from the United States, Italy and Spain.

Two consecutive negative NP/OP PCR tests, clearance, or resolved symptoms defined Cohort 3 recovery. As processed by the authors: Amplification of reference gene primers was used by the study to estimate nucleated cell counts. Here immunoSEQ multiplex PCR was the method, and the copy in TCRdb shows in-frame clones only, minus some. The D gene and trimming were derived from the DNA, and the V and J assignments and clone size from that table. Found here are a few hundred thousand clones, about 89% of them singletons; the top ten hold over 9%. The sequencing sample was made of PBMCs or T cells enriched from blood (not recorded which). The origin of this receptor is a woman aged 40 to 55 who had recovered from COVID-19.

CDR3 in DNA: TGTGCCAGCAGCCCCAGGGGGCGCACAGATACGCAGTATTTT. Its translation: CASSPRGRTDTQYF. V and J are TRBV11-3 and TRBJ2-3; 8 bases line up with TRBD1. The V gene's germline CDR1 is SGHNT and CDR2 YENEEA. V gave up 5 bases and J gave up 1 base; unmatched junction bases: 2. This CDR3 region has 14 residues.